This TCR beta chain is drawn from a study of blood T cell repertoires in COVID-19. Germline V lookup: CDR1 SGDLS, CDR2 YYNGEE. V shed 4 bases and J 7 bases; nucleotides not matched to a gene: 10. This CDR3 spans 14 amino acids. Profiled with immunoSEQ multiplex PCR; TCRdb holds only in-frame clones, not every one. The sample lists around 260,000 clones; about 90% were seen once. Followed longitudinally, the Seattle patients had been enrolled during active infection. The receptor was derived from a woman aged 70-85 years with COVID-19, enrolled during active disease. This chain links TRBV9 with TRBJ2-7; TRBD1 matches at 8 bases. Material for sequencing was peripheral blood. DNA for the CDR3: TGTGCCAGCAGCCTACGGGACAGGCTCGAGGAGCAGTACTTC. It translates to CASSLRDRLEEQYF.